The 15 T cell receptor beta chains in this list originate from one sample, sequenced in a study of blood T cell repertoires in COVID-19. Assay used: immunoSEQ multiplex PCR; TCRdb lists only in-frame clones, some missing. The data contain tens of thousands of clones, about 81% of them singletons. The sample consisted of peripheral blood. The receptors here all came from a human donor in a cohort sampled during active COVID-19.

The rearrangement links TRBV19 to TRBJ1-2; 7 bases are a match to TRBD1. This CDR3 spans 14 amino acids. The germline CDR1 and CDR2 sequences are LNHDA and SQIVND (reference sequence). The V and J ends lost 2 bases and 7 bases, in that order; junction bases with no gene match: 7. The CDR3 loop is CASSINRGPSGYTF. CDR3 sequence (DNA): TGTGCCAGTAGTATAAACAGGGGCCCCAGTGGCTACACCTTC. Supplemented by reference TRBV19 and TRBJ1-2, the full variable domain reads DGGITQSPKYLFRKEGQNVTLSCEQNLNHDAMYWYRQDPGQGLRLIYYSQIVNDFQKGDIAEGYSVSREKKESFPLTVTSAQKNPTAFYLCASSINRGPSGYTFGSGTRLTVV.

This chain uses TRBV13 with TRBJ1-6; no clear D. V gave up 6 bases and J gave up 11 bases, with 11 bases separating them. Germline V gene lookup returns CDR1 PRHDT and CDR2 FYEKMQ (reference sequence). The CDR3 is 12 amino acids. CDR3 amino acids: CASSLASAPLHF. CDR3 in DNA: TGTGCCAGCAGTCTCGCAAGCGCACCCCTCCACTTT.

The chain recombines TRBV7-2 with TRBJ1-2; 7 bases are a match to TRBD1. The CDR3 is 14 amino acids. From germline, CDR1 is SGHTA and CDR2 FQGNSA. The V segment lost 5 bases and the J segment 8 bases; nucleotides outside the gene matches: 11. CDR3 region: CASSRDSTLGGYTF. CDR3 DNA: TGTGCCAGCAGCCGGGACAGCACCTTGGGAGGCTACACCTTC.

The chain recombines TRBV6-5 with TRBJ2-1, with 10 bases aligning to TRBD1. J gave up 6 bases and V 5 bases, and 4 bases lay outside the gene matches. CDR1 is MNHEY and CDR2 is SVGAGI in the germline V gene. CDR3 length equals 14 residues. The CDR3 DNA reads as TGTGCCAGCAGTAGACAGGGGGCGCGCAATGAGCAGTTCTTC. This translates into CASSRQGARNEQFF.

The chain is built from TRBV21-1 and TRBJ2-1; the table calls TRBD1, which could not be checked here. TRBV21-1 is marked as a pseudogene. The CDR3 loop spans 15 amino acids. CDR3 region: CARRTGTGVSNEQFF. In DNA form, the CDR3 reads TGTGCCAGGAGGACCGGGACAGGGGTGAGCAATGAGCAGTTCTTC.

The chain is built from TRBV18 and TRBJ2-6; 7 bases agree with TRBD1. This CDR3 has 17 residues. The V gene's germline CDR1 is KGHSH and CDR2 LQKENI. V dropped 3 bases and J dropped 4; count of bases not matched to a gene: 9. The CDR3 here is CASSPDRAPSGANVLTF. The CDR3 DNA sequence: TGTGCCAGCTCACCTGACAGGGCTCCCTCCGGGGCCAACGTCCTGACTTTC.

The chain has TRBV6-5 and TRBJ2-7; TRBD1 is a possible D gene (5 bases). Trimming cost V 8 bases and J 0 bases, with 14 bases left between them. The CDR3 length is 14 residues. In germline, CDR1 is MNHEY, CDR2 SVGAGI. CDR3 nucleotides: TGTGCCAGCCTCAGGGTGTCAAGCTCCTACGAGCAGTACTTC. This sequence encodes CASLRVSSSYEQYF.

The rearrangement links TRBV18 to TRBJ2-6; a possible D gene is TRBD1 (6 bases). The CDR3 consists of 18 residues. Looked up from germline, CDR1 is KGHSH and CDR2 is LQKENI. The V end lost 5 bases, the J end lost 1 base, and 18 bases lay between the germline ends. CDR3 bases: TGTGCCAGCTCAGAACTTCTTACACAGGGATCTGGGGCCAACGTCCTGACTTTC. Amino acid sequence: CASSELLTQGSGANVLTF.

The chain carries TRBV19 and TRBJ2-3; TRBD2 agrees at 13 bases. After removal of 4 bases from V and 3 bases from J, the junction contained 10 bases not matched to a gene. There are 18 residues in the CDR3. CDR1 and CDR2 (germline): LNHDA, SQIVND (reference sequence). CDR3 nucleotide sequence: TGTGCCAGTAGTACACTAGCGGGGGGGCCGGTTGGAACAGATACGCAGTATTTT. Its translation: CASSTLAGGPVGTDTQYF.

This clone came up once. The CDR3 DNA is TGTGCCCTCACCGAACCCCCGGCAGGGAATTACTATGGCTACACCTTC. Residues: CALTEPPAGNYYGYTF. V and J are TRBV21-1 and TRBJ1-2; the table's D call of TRBD1 was not tested on the DNA. TRBV21-1 constitutes a pseudogene. The CDR3 contains 16 residues.

This clone occurred many times. This chain links TRBV5-5 with TRBJ1-4; D uncertain. Germline V lookup: CDR1 SGHKS, CDR2 YYEKEE (reference sequence). The CDR3 runs 17 residues. Trimming pared 4 bases from V and 0 bases from J, leaving 16 bases between. DNA of the CDR3: TGTGCCAGCAGCCCCAGCGGACCTTCGTCAACTAATGAAAAACTGTTTTTT. It codes for CASSPSGPSSTNEKLFF.

This chain links TRBV19 with TRBJ2-1; 7 bases agree with TRBD2. This CDR3 is 15 amino acids long. Germline CDR1 reads LNHDA; CDR2 reads SQIVND (reference sequence). J lost 8 bases, V lost 3 bases, and 10 bases had no gene match. CDR3 in DNA: TGTGCCAGTAGTATTTCTGGCGGGGGACGCGATGAGCAGTTCTTC. Translated: CASSISGGGRDEQFF.

This clone occurred once. The chain is built from TRBV5-1 and TRBJ1-2, with 12 bases matching TRBD1. The CDR3 contains 15 residues. The trim removed 4 bases at V and 8 bases at J, leaving 9 bases unmatched. Germline V gene lookup returns CDR1 SGHRS and CDR2 YFSETQ. CDR3 in DNA: TGCGCCAGCAGCCCAGGGACAGGGGGCGCTGGGGGCTACACCTTC. Translation: CASSPGTGGAGGYTF.

The chain links TRBV7-9 to TRBJ2-2; a possible D gene is TRBD1 (6 bases). Trimming removed 6 bases at V and 1 base at J, with 15 bases between. The CDR3 is 16 amino acids. Germline CDR1 reads SEHNR; CDR2 reads FQNEAQ (reference sequence). The CDR3 loop is CASRPLKTGNTGELFF. The CDR3, as DNA: TGTGCCAGCAGGCCCCTAAAGACAGGGAACACCGGGGAGCTGTTTTTT.

The table lists this clone with a count of one. The chain joins TRBV2 to TRBJ1-6; TRBD1 matches 7 bases. V lost 4 bases, J lost 8 bases, and 2 bases stayed unmatched. The germline gives CDR1 SNHLY, CDR2 FYNNEI. The CDR3 is 13 amino acids. This chain's CDR3 is CASSGDSYSPLHF. CDR3 nucleotide sequence: TGTGCCAGCAGTGGGGACAGCTATTCACCCCTCCACTTT.